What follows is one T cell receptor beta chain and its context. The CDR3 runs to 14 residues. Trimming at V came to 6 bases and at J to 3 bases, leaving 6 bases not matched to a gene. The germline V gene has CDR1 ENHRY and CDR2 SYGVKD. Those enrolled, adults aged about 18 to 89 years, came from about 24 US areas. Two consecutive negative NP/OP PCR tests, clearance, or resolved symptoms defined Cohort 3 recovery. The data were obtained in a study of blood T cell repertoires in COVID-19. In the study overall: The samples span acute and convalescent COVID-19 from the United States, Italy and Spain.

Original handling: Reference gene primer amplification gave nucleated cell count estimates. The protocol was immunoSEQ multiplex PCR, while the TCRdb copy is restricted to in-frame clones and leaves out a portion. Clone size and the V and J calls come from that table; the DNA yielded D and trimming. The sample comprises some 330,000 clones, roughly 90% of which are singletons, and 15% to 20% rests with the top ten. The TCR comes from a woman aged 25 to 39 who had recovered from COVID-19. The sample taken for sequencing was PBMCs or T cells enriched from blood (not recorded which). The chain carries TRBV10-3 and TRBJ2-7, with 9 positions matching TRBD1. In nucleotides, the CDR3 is TGTGCCATCAGCTCCGGGACAGGGAACTACGAGCAGTACTTC. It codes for CAISSGTGNYEQYF.